The entry below describes one T cell receptor (beta chain). Its antigen has not been determined. Base qualities are not recorded, but no much larger clone differs from it by a single base. The data derive from a study of blood T cells in healthy people across ages (dated by TCRdb to between 2014 and 2017). Some background on the complete study: Template switching captured roughly one uniquely barcoded TCR beta cDNA molecule per two T cells in model experiments. The donors were split into four age groups: young (average roughly 15 years), middle-aged (around 40), aged (about 56) and long-lived (under 90). To track age-related changes in TCR beta repertoire diversity, the study relied on deep sequencing normalized with unique cDNA molecular identifiers. Using the same blood draw, the study looked at two additional independent replicas of 1 million unique cDNA reads for two donors, one aged 18 to 30 and the other aged 80 or older. To avoid experimental bias, donors of different ages were spread randomly across the sequencing lanes. Broad study findings and their caveats: Estimates of total diversity from one million sequenced T cells were regarded as lower bounds and underestimates. Observed TCR beta diversity per million T cells fell roughly linearly with age, and a significant reduction was already apparent by age approximately 40. Compared with the aged group, the long-lived group had more naive CD4+ T cells, fewer expanded clones and increased TCR diversity, suggesting age selection. Observed TCR beta diversity correlated strongly with the percentage of naive T cells measured by flow cytometry. Because the CMV infection status of the donors was unknown, age-related changes in expanded clonotypes may potentially have been confounded. Because profiling used bulk unsorted PBMCs, naive and antigen-experienced compartments could not be compared conclusively.

From the cysteine through the phenylalanine, the CDR3 covers 14 amino acids. The only DNA kept is the CDR3, 42 bases in frame from the first base. The CDR1 and CDR2 encoded by the germline V gene are SGHRS and YFSETQ. The method was 5' RACE. TCRdb names Illumina HiSeq 2500 as the instrument used. The second PCR ran for roughly 7 to 12 cycles and used a J-beta primer mix along with a sample-barcoded 5' primer. Each TCR beta cDNA molecule received a unique molecular identifier from a template-switch 5' adaptor carrying 12 random nucleotides. At least 3 million CDR3-containing paired-end reads were obtained from each sample. First-strand cDNA was synthesized from all RNA with the Mint cDNA synthesis kit, primed by a TRBC-specific oligonucleotide. After uracil-DNA glycosylase treatment, a first 18-cycle PCR used universal primers M1SS and BC2_uni_R on all cDNA. As for the original processing: Each sample was normalized by randomly selecting 1 million high-quality reads, each carrying a distinct molecular identifier. Instead of being binned into consensus sequences, reads that shared molecular identifiers were thrown out. MiTCR, with a Q25 quality threshold and the strictest error-elimination algorithm, was used for CDR3 identification, clonotype clustering and error correction. A nonparametric unseen species model with Euler transformation was used to estimate lower-bound total TCR beta diversity. TCRdb reprocessed the public reads (quality trimming at Q25 with fastp, clone calling with MiXCR) and kept in-frame beta chains. Rows matching on CDR3 protein sequence are summarized as one entry with the most common DNA and genes. None of the V and J calls come from the authors' own analysis; TCRdb made them. Present in this sample are under 1 million distinct CDR3 sequences, around 45% of which were seen just once. The biggest ten clones account for about 19% of the sample.

Systemically healthy Caucasian individuals from Russia, approximately 39 in total and aged about 6 to 90 years, were included as donors. Each donor gave approximately 9.4 milliliters of peripheral blood, drawn into EDTA-treated Vacutainer tubes. Ficoll-Paque density-gradient centrifugation was used to isolate PBMCs, with at least 6.5 million per sample. Trizol reagent was used to extract total RNA from PBMCs, with at least 5 micrograms per sample. For every donor, an aliquot of PBMCs went through flow cytometry to measure the percentages of naive CD45RAhigh/CD27high T cells. The chain employs TRBV5-1 and TRBJ2-5, with 7 bases aligning to TRBD1. The J call could be wrong; TRBJ2-7 is a better fit for the DNA end. The sample was blood. The clonotype was recovered from a man aged 55 to 70 in good health. The CDR3 reads as follows: CASSPDRAPYEQYF. Here is the DNA: TGCGCCAGCAGCCCAGACAGGGCCCCCTACGAGCAGTACTTC.